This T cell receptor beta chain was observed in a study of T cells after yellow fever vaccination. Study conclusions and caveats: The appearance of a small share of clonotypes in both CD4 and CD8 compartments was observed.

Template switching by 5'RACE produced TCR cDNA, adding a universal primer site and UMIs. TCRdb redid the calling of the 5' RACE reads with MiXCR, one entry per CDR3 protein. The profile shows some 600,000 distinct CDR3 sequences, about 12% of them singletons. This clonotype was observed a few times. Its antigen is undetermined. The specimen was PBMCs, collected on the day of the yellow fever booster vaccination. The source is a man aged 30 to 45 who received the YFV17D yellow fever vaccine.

The CDR3 is CASSQDSGSETQYF. CDR3 bases: TGTGCCAGCAGCCAAGATTCTGGGTCAGAGACCCAGTACTTC. The genes are TRBV4-2 and TRBJ2-5; D remains ambiguous. The germline gives CDR1 LGHNA, CDR2 YNFKEQ. Between the trimmed V and J ends, which lost 0 bases and 4 bases, there was a span of 9 bases. This CDR3 has 14 amino acids.